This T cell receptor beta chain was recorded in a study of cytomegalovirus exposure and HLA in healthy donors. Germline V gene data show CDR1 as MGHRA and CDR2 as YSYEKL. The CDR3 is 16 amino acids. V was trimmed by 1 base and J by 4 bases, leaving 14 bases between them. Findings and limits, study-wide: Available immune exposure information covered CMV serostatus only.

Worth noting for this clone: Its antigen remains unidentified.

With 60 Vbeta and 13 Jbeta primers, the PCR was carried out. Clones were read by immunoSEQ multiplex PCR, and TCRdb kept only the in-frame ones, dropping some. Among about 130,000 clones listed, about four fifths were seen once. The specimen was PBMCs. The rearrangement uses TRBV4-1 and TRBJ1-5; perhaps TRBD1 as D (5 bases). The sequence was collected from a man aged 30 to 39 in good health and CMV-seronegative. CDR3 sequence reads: CASSQGTGRVNQPQHF. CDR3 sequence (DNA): TGCGCCAGCAGCCAAGGTACGGGCAGGGTGAATCAGCCCCAGCATTTT.